In its sample, the clone carrying this TCR beta chain was seen a few times. The entry originates in a study of blood T cell repertoires in COVID-19. The V and J ends lost 2 bases and 3 bases, in that order; junction bases with no gene match: 0. The CDR3 spans 13 residues. Per germline, CDR1 GTSNPN and CDR2 SVGIG (reference sequence). In the study's own analysis: Using reference gene primer amplification, nucleated cell counts were estimated. TCRdb keeps only in-frame clones here, not all; method: immunoSEQ multiplex PCR. V, J and clone size derive from that table, while D and trimming were established from the DNA sequence. The sample holds 150,000 to 200,000 clones; around 85% are singletons and the top ten take around 9.9%.

This clonotype was sampled from a human donor with active or convalescent COVID-19. The donor label of this sample is uncertain. The sequenced sample consisted of peripheral blood. The chain has TRBV30 and TRBJ2-1, with 8 nucleotides matching TRBD2. The CDR3 bases are TGTGCCTGGAGTACTAGCGGCTACAATGAGCAGTTCTTC. Encoded protein: CAWSTSGYNEQFF.